The next 5 T cell receptor beta chains were all read from a single sample in a study of tumor-infiltrating lymphocytes in primary liver carcinoma. Total RNA (approximately 500 ng) served as template for TCR beta cDNA synthesis primed by a constant-region primer. What produced the TCR beta libraries was three nested multiplex PCR rounds using slightly modified ARM-PCR. Rounds one and two of PCR, each of 10 to 11 cycles, were primed with TRBV1-TRBV30 forward primers and a C-beta reverse primer. In TCRdb, the multiplex PCR reads were re-called with MiXCR into one record per CDR3 protein. This sample carries over 250,000 distinct CDR3 sequences, roughly three fifths of them seen once, and the ten largest clones take 17%. Both blood RNA, taken from unsorted whole blood, and germline DNA were extracted. Sequences were obtained from peripheral blood. The receptors come from a woman aged 25 to 45 with primary liver carcinoma and hepatitis B virus infection.

This clonotype was counted at least ten times. This chain connects TRBV6-1 to TRBJ1-2; the D is unclear. The germline V gene encodes CDR1 MNHNS and CDR2 SASEGT. The CDR3 runs to 12 residues. The V and J ends lost 7 bases and 4 bases respectively, with 10 bases between them. The chain's CDR3 is CASTQAGYGYTF. CDR3 in DNA: TGTGCCAGCACCCAAGCGGGCTATGGCTACACCTTC.

This clonotype was recorded a few times. This rearrangement joins TRBV30 to TRBJ1-2, with TRBD1 as a possible D gene (5 bases). The germline V gene has CDR1 GTSNPN and CDR2 SVGIG (reference sequence). The CDR3 is 12 amino acids. V lost 5 bases and J 8 bases, leaving 15 bases between the germline ends. The CDR3, as DNA: TGTGCCTGGGAAGCTTTTACAGGCGGCTACACCTTC. Its protein is CAWEAFTGGYTF.

Note on this clonotype: The CDR3 ends on some other residue instead of the conserved phenylalanine or tryptophan, so this is likely a read error. The chain employs TRBV6-5 and TRBJ2-7; 10 bases are a match to TRBD2. In germline, CDR1 is MNHEY, CDR2 SVGAGI. J gave up 2 bases and V 1 base, and 8 bases lay outside the gene matches. The CDR3 has 17 residues. CDR3 in amino acids: CASSYLPSGGSTYEQYS. In DNA, the CDR3 is TGTGCCAGCAGTTACTTGCCTAGCGGGGGTTCGACCTACGAGCAGTACTCC.

This chain links TRBV6-2 or TRBV6-3 with TRBJ2-2; D perhaps matches TRBD2 (6 bases). V was trimmed by 1 base and J by 1 base, leaving 7 bases between them. Germline CDR1 MNHEY, CDR2 SVGEGT. The CDR3 length is 15 residues. CDR3 nucleotide sequence: TGTGCCAGCAGTTACTTGGGACTGAACACCGGGGAGCTGTTTTTT. It yields the protein CASSYLGLNTGELFF.

V usage is TRBV12-3 or TRBV12-4 and J usage is TRBJ1-3, with D possibly being TRBD1 (5 bases). V lost 6 bases and J lost 0, with 12 bases in between. The CDR3 extends over 15 amino acids. The CDR3 DNA follows: TGTGCCAGCAGATGGGGCAGCGCCTCTGGAAACACCATATATTTT. Translating it yields CASRWGSASGNTIYF.